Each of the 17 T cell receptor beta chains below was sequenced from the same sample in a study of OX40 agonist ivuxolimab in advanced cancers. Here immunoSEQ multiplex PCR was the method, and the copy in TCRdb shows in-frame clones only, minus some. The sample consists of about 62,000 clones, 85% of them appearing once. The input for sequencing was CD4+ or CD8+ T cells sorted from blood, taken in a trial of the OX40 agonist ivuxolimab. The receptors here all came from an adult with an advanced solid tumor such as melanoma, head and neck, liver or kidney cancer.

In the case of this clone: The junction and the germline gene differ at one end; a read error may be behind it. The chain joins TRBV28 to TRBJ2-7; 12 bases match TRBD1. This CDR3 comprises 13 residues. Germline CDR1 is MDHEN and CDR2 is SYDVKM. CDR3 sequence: CASSPGQGAHVDF. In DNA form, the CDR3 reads TGTGCCAGCAGTCCGGGACAGGGGGCCCATGTGGACTTC.

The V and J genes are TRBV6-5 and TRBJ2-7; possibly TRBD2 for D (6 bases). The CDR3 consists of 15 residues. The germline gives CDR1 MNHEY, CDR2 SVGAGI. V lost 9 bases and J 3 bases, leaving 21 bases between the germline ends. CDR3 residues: CASCPYGGGGYEQYF. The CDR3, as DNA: TGTGCCAGTTGCCCTTACGGGGGAGGAGGCTACGAGCAGTACTTC.

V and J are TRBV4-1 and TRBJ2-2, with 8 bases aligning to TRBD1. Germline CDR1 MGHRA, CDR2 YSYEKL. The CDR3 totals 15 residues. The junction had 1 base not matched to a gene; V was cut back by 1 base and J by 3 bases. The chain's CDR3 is CASSQADRDTGELFF. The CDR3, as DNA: TGCGCCAGCAGCCAAGCGGACAGGGACACCGGGGAGCTGTTTTTT.

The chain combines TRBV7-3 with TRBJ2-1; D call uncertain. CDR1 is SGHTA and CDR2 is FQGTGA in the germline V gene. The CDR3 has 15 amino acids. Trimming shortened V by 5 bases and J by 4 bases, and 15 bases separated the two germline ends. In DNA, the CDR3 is TGTGCCAGCAGCCCCGGACCGAACTCATACAATGAGCAGTTCTTC. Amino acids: CASSPGPNSYNEQFF.

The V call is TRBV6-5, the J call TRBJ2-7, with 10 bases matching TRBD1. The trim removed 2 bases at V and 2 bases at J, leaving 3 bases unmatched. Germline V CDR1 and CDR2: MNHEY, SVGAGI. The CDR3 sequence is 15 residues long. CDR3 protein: CASSYRDRGTYEQYF. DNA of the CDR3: TGTGCCAGCAGTTACAGGGACAGGGGTACCTACGAGCAGTACTTC.

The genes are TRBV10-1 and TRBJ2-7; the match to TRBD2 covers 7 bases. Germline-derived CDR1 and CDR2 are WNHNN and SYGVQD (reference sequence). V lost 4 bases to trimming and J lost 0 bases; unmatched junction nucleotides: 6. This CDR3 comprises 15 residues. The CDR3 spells CASSGGTSDSYEQYF. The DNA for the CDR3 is TGCGCCAGCAGTGGTGGTACTAGCGACTCCTACGAGCAGTACTTC.

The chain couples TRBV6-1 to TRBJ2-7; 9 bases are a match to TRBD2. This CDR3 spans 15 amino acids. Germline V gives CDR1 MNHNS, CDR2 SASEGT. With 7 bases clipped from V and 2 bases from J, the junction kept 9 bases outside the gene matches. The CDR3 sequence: CASTSSGAYTYEQYF. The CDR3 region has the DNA TGTGCCAGCACTTCTAGCGGGGCGTACACCTACGAGCAGTACTTC.

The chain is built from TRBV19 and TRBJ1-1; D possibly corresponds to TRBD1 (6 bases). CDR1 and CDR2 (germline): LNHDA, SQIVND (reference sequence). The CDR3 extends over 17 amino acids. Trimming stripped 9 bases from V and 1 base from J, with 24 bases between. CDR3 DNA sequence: TGTGCCAGCCAGACAGGCCTCCTTGAGAACTGGAACACTGAAGCTTTCTTT. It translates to CASQTGLLENWNTEAFF.

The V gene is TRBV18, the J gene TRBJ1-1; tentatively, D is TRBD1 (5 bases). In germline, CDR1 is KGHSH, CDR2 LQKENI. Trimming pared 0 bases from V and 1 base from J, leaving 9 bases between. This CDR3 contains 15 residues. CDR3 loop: CASSPPGPKNTEAFF. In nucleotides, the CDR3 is TGTGCCAGCTCACCACCGGGGCCTAAGAACACTGAAGCTTTCTTT.

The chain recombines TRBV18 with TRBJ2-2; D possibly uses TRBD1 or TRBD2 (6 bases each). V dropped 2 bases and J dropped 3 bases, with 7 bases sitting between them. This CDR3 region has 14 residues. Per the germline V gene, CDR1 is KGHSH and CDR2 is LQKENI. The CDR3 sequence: CASSPRGDTGELFF. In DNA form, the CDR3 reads TGTGCCAGCTCACCAAGGGGGGACACCGGGGAGCTGTTTTTT.

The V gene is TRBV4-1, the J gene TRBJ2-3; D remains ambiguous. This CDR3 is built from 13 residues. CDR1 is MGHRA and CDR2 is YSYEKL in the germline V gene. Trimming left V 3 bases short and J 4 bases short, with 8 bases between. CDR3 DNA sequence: TGCGCCAGCAGCCAGGGATATTCAGATACGCAGTATTTT. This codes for CASSQGYSDTQYF.

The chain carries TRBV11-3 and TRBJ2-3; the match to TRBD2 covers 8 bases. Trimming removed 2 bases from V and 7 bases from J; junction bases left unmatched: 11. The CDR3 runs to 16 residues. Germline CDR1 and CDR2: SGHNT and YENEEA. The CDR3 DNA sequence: TGTGCCAGCAGCTTATCAAGCGGGGGTATTAGGAATACGCAGTATTTT. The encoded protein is CASSLSSGGIRNTQYF.

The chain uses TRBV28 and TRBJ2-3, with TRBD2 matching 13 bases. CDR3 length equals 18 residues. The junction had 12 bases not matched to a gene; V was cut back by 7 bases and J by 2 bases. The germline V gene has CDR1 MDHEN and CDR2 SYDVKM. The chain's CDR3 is CASIPHNGLAGATDTQYF. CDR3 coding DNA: TGTGCCAGCATCCCCCACAACGGACTAGCGGGAGCCACAGATACGCAGTATTTT.

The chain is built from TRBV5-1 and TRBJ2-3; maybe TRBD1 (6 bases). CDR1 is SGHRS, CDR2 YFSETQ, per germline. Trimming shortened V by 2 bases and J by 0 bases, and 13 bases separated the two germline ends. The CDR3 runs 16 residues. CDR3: CASSFSGTPSTDTQYF. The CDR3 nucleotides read TGCGCCAGCAGCTTTTCCGGGACACCCAGCACAGATACGCAGTATTTT.

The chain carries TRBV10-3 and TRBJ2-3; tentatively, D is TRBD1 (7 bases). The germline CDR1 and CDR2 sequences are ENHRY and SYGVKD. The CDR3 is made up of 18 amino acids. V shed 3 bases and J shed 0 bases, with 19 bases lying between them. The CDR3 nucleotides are TGTGCCATCAGTGATGGAGGGGGCGATTTACTTAGCACAGATACGCAGTATTTT. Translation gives CAISDGGGDLLSTDTQYF.

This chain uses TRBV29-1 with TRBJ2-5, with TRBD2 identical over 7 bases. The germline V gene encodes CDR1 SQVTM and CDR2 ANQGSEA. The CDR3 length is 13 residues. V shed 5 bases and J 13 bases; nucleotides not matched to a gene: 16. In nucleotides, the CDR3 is TGCAGCGTTACCCGGGGCGGGAGTCCCGTCTTGTACTTC. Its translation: CSVTRGGSPVLYF.

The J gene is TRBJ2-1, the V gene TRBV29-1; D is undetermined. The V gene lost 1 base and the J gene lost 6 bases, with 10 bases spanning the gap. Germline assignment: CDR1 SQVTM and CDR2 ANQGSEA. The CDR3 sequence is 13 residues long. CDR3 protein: CSVEAGQFNEQFF. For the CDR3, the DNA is TGCAGCGTTGAAGCGGGTCAGTTCAATGAGCAGTTCTTC.